This TCR beta chain was observed in a study of CD8 T cells in ankylosing spondylitis. TCRdb processed the 5' RACE reads anew with MiXCR; each CDR3 protein has one entry. The sample records about 260,000 distinct CDR3 sequences, approximately 20% being singletons. In the case of this clonotype: The antigen is unknown.

General study results and limits: Prior work had noted some motif variants in reactive arthritis blood and synovial fluid.

The CDR3 length is 14 residues. V was trimmed by 3 bases and J by 1 base, leaving 9 bases between them. Germline CDR1 is SEHNR and CDR2 is FQNEAQ (reference sequence). The specimen sequenced was blood, either unsorted or a sorted T cell fraction (not recorded which). This receptor was identified in a male donor with ankylosing spondylitis or in good health (not recorded which). J is TRBJ1-1 and V is TRBV7-9; the D gene is possibly TRBD1 (5 bases). This CDR3 reads CASSLTEWNTEAFF. The CDR3 nucleotides read TGTGCCAGCAGCTTGACAGAGTGGAACACTGAAGCTTTCTTT.